This entry is about one T cell receptor beta chain. Its antigen remains unidentified. The authors ran the immunoSEQ assay, v3.0, at survey level. Produced via immunoSEQ multiplex PCR; TCRdb's table is partial and in-frame only. The sample has about 30,000 clones; roughly 90% are singletons. This entry comes from a study of long-term antiretroviral therapy in people with HIV. Overall study findings and caveats: Data on ART adherence, viral resistance or therapy changes were unavailable. Clonotypes expanded prior to ART showed repertoire dominance at all sampled time points.

The CDR3 length is 13 residues. Germline V gene data show CDR1 as SGHAT and CDR2 as FQNNGV. V shed 5 bases and J shed 3 bases, with 9 bases lying between them. Sequences were derived from unsorted PBMCs, sampled 0.5 years after starting antiretroviral therapy. The chain carries TRBV11-2 and TRBJ2-3; D ambiguous. This TCR was sampled from a young woman with HIV. The CDR3 DNA sequence: TGTGCCAGCAGCCCCCGGCAGACAGATACGCAGTATTTT. Translation: CASSPRQTDTQYF.